This TCR beta chain emerged from a study of monozygotic twins with cystic fibrosis. Notes on this clone: Its antigen is undetermined.

The method was immunoSEQ multiplex PCR; TCRdb's version includes in-frame clones alone and lacks a portion of them. The repertoire holds 30,000 or so clones, with over 60% as singletons. Germline V CDR1 and CDR2: SGDLS, YYNGEE. Trimming shortened V by 2 bases and J by 9 bases, and 12 bases separated the two germline ends. This CDR3 is built from 13 residues. The study, taken as a whole, reports: In 13 of 16 pairs, V gene usage was closest to the co-twin's. No link emerged between shared CDR3 counts and age, concordance or severity. Monozygotic CF twins shared more identical nucleotide clonotypes than unrelated patients.

The sequence was collected from a girl between 5 and 17 years old with cystic fibrosis. The chain is built from TRBV9 and TRBJ2-1, with D tentatively TRBD1 or TRBD2 (5 bases each). Sample: blood. The CDR3 loop reads CASSVSGTAEQFF. The CDR3, as DNA: TGTGCCAGCAGCGTGTCCGGGACGGCTGAGCAGTTCTTC.